This T cell receptor (beta chain) was identified in a study of monozygotic twins with cystic fibrosis. Study-wide background: With about 15 PCR cycles, barcoded libraries came from 2.5 to 3.5 micrograms of fragmented DNA.

Concerning this clone: No antigen is known for it.

Study-wide results and limits: In 13 of 16 pairs, V gene usage was closest to the co-twin's. Nucleotide-identical clonotype sharing was significantly higher within monozygotic CF twin pairs than between unrelated CF individuals. The repertoire was suggested to be naive-dominated, clonality median around 0.01.

The table came from immunoSEQ multiplex PCR; TCRdb's copy has only in-frame clones and leaves some out. The data contain tens of thousands of clones, about 97% of them singletons. The CDR3 spans 15 residues. Germline V gives CDR1 MNHEY, CDR2 SMNVEV (reference sequence). Losses at the gene ends were 10 bases for V and 6 bases for J; bases not matched to a gene: 9. This chain links TRBV27 with TRBJ2-1; 13 nucleotides match TRBD2. The source is a girl aged 10 to 17 with cystic fibrosis. The sequencing input was blood. CDR3 residues: CATCSGTSGINEQFF. CDR3 coding DNA: TGTGCCACTTGTTCCGGGACTAGCGGGATCAATGAGCAGTTCTTC.